Following are 11 T cell receptor beta chains from one sample sequenced in a study of beta chain features in type 1 diabetes. General study results and limits: In every one of the four CD4+ subsets, TCRB CDR3s were moderately but significantly shorter in Type 1 diabetes patients.

Investigators reverse transcribed all isolated RNA, so they sequenced expressed TCRB transcripts. Some clones are missing from TCRdb's copy, which holds only in-frame ones; the method was immunoSEQ multiplex PCR. The sample consists of under 300,000 clones, around 24% of them appearing once. Their cognate antigens are unknown. The sample consisted of naive CD4+ T cells from blood. All receptors come from a woman in her thirties with type 1 diabetes.

This sequence joins TRBV29-1 and TRBJ2-2; D is uncertain. This CDR3 contains 12 residues. From germline, CDR1 is SQVTM and CDR2 ANQGSEA. Trimming removed 4 bases at V and 6 bases at J, with 9 bases between. CDR3 amino acids: CSVALVSGELFF. The CDR3 region has the DNA TGCAGCGTTGCCCTAGTCTCCGGGGAGCTGTTTTTT.

The V and J genes are TRBV2 and TRBJ2-3; TRBD1 matches at 11 bases. Unmatched junction bases numbered 6, after V lost 10 bases and J lost 3 bases. CDR3 length equals 14 residues. Germline loops: CDR1 SNHLY, CDR2 FYNNEI. This CDR3 is CAKKGTGGTDTQYF. In DNA, the CDR3 is TGTGCCAAGAAAGGGACAGGGGGAACAGATACGCAGTATTTT.

This clone showed up just a few times. V usage is TRBV28 and J usage is TRBJ2-7, with TRBD2 matching 7 bases. This CDR3 contains 14 residues. Germline V lookup: CDR1 MDHEN, CDR2 SYDVKM. The V segment lost 5 bases and the J segment 3 bases; nucleotides outside the gene matches: 7. The CDR3 spells CASSPPGLVYEQYF. CDR3 bases: TGTGCCAGCAGTCCGCCAGGACTAGTCTACGAGCAGTACTTC.

In this sample, this clone turned up a few times. V is TRBV11-3 and J is TRBJ2-5, with 7 bases fitting TRBD2. The CDR3 is 15 amino acids. Germline CDR1 reads SGHNT; CDR2 reads YENEEA. With 1 base clipped from V and 4 bases from J, the junction kept 6 bases outside the gene matches. The DNA of the CDR3 is TGTGCCAGCAGCTTAGGCGGGAGAACAGGAGAGACCCAGTACTTC. Protein: CASSLGGRTGETQYF.

CDR3 DNA sequence: TGTGCCAGCAGTGAGGGCGGGGGCCCTCTGGGGGGAGAGACCCAGTACTTC. Its protein is CASSEGGGPLGGETQYF. The chain couples TRBV25-1 to TRBJ2-5, with D perhaps TRBD2 (7 bases). Germline V gene lookup returns CDR1 MGHDK and CDR2 SYGVNS. This CDR3 comprises 17 residues. V dropped 3 bases and J dropped 4 bases, with 21 bases sitting between them.

This clone has only a few counts. This chain uses TRBV30 with TRBJ1-3, with a weak D call TRBD1 (6 bases). With 0 bases removed from V and 4 bases from J, the gap between germline ends came to 28 bases. The length of the CDR3 is 20 residues. The germline V gene has CDR1 GTSNPN and CDR2 SVGIG (reference sequence). The CDR3 sequence is CAWSVRDGGRRRGPGNTIYF. The CDR3 DNA reads as TGTGCCTGGAGTGTACGAGATGGGGGCCGAAGAAGAGGCCCGGGAAACACCATATATTTT.

The J gene is TRBJ2-1, the V gene TRBV30, with D perhaps TRBD2 (6 bases). The V and J ends lost 4 bases and 3 bases respectively, with 16 bases between them. CDR3 length equals 15 residues. Looked up from germline, CDR1 is GTSNPN and CDR2 is SVGIG (reference sequence). CDR3 sequence (DNA): TGTGCCTGGATACCCGGGACTCGATACTACAATGAGCAGTTCTTC. This sequence encodes CAWIPGTRYYNEQFF. Full variable domain (rest looked up from reference TRBV30 and TRBJ2-1): SQTIHQWPATLVQPVGSPLSLECTVEGTSNPNLYWYRQAAGRGLQLLFYSVGIGQISSEVPQNLSASRPQDRQFILSSKKLLLSDSGFYLCAWIPGTRYYNEQFFGPGTRLTVL.

This clone has just a few counts. V and J are TRBV19 and TRBJ2-1; no clear D. The germline V and J ends were trimmed by 3 bases and 6 bases, with 15 bases remaining between them. Germline V gene sequence: CDR1 LNHDA, CDR2 SQIVND (reference sequence). The CDR3 has 15 residues. CDR3 residues: CASSMGYPLPNEQFF. CDR3 DNA sequence: TGTGCCAGTAGTATGGGCTACCCACTCCCCAATGAGCAGTTCTTC.

The V and J genes are TRBV27 and TRBJ1-2, with D uncertain. The V gene's germline CDR1 is MNHEY and CDR2 SMNVEV (reference sequence). Trimming removed 2 bases at V and 0 bases at J, with 7 bases between. This CDR3 is built from 14 residues. CDR3 coding DNA: TGTGCCAGCAGTTTAAAGGGAGCTAACTATGGCTACACCTTC. It codes for CASSLKGANYGYTF.

V is TRBV18 and J is TRBJ2-3; D is unresolved. The CDR3 length is 13 residues. Between the trimmed V and J ends, which lost 1 base and 6 bases, there was a span of 8 bases. Germline V gene data show CDR1 as KGHSH and CDR2 as LQKENI. The CDR3: CASSPRDSDTQYF. In DNA, the CDR3 is TGTGCCAGCTCACCACGAGACTCGGATACGCAGTATTTT.

The chain employs TRBV30 and TRBJ1-1, with TRBD1 matching 8 bases. The germline gives CDR1 GTSNPN, CDR2 SVGIG (reference sequence). The V segment lost 2 bases and the J segment 3 bases; nucleotides outside the gene matches: 2. This CDR3 has 13 amino acids. CDR3 protein: CAWSQQGDTEAFF. The CDR3 DNA sequence: TGTGCCTGGAGTCAACAGGGGGACACTGAAGCTTTCTTT.